This TCR beta chain was recovered during a study of cytomegalovirus exposure and HLA in healthy donors. Across the study: Earlier work reported around 110 million unique TCR beta sequences from about 190 million T cells.

PCR primers comprised 60 Vbeta and 13 Jbeta primers. Assay: immunoSEQ multiplex PCR; the TCRdb copy retains only in-frame clones and omits some. The sample consists of almost 200,000 clones, about 85% of them appearing once. Regarding the study as a whole: A missense DCLRE1C variant was associated with V- and J-gene trimming of TCR beta chains in a later analysis, and an independent cohort replicated the association. In terms of immune exposure information, only CMV serostatus was available. TCR beta V segments were, for the most part, productive about 87% or about 30% of the time in an earlier analysis.

On this clone itself: Its antigen is unidentified.

Germline V CDR1 and CDR2: SGHDT, YYEEEE. Trimming took off 3 bases at V and 4 bases at J, with 17 bases between the two ends. The CDR3 is made up of 16 amino acids. The sequenced sample was PBMCs. The chain links TRBV5-6 to TRBJ1-5; perhaps TRBD1 as D (5 bases). The sequence came from a male donor in good health and CMV-seropositive. The CDR3: CASSWGTGGGNQPQHF. For the CDR3, the DNA is TGTGCCAGCAGCTGGGGGACTGGGGGGGGTAATCAGCCCCAGCATTTT.